The 27 T cell receptor beta chains reported below all come from one sample, sequenced in a study of cytomegalovirus exposure and HLA in healthy donors. Sequencing used immunoSEQ multiplex PCR; TCRdb keeps in-frame clones, though not all of them. Altogether 130,000 to 150,000 clones are present, 88% being singletons, with the ten largest covering 7.9%. Sequenced input: PBMCs. The receptors were gathered from a woman under 30 in good health and CMV-seropositive.

The rearrangement joins TRBV19 to TRBJ1-2; no firm D call. Germline CDR1 and CDR2: LNHDA and SQIVND (reference sequence). The CDR3 totals 14 residues. The ends were cut back, 3 bases at V and 2 bases at J, with 10 bases in the middle. The CDR3 bases are TGTGCCAGTAGTATGGCTACACTAAACTATGGCTACACCTTC. Amino acid sequence: CASSMATLNYGYTF.

The J gene is TRBJ2-6, the V gene TRBV15; TRBD1 might be the D (6 bases). Germline lookup yields CDR1 LNHNV and CDR2 YYDKDF (reference sequence). The V end was cut by 5 bases, the J end by 1 base, with 21 bases between. CDR3 length equals 19 residues. The DNA for the CDR3 is TGTGCCACCAGCGGACACAGGGTAACTCAGACTTCTGGGGCCAACGTCCTGACTTTC. It encodes CATSGHRVTQTSGANVLTF.

This chain links TRBV5-1 with TRBJ2-5; TRBD2 matches 7 bases. The CDR3 length is 14 residues. Germline CDR1 and CDR2: SGHRS and YFSETQ. The junction had 5 bases not matched to a gene; V was cut back by 4 bases and J by 2 bases. CDR3 amino acids: CASSRDGGQETQYF. The CDR3 bases are TGCGCCAGCAGCCGGGACGGGGGGCAAGAGACCCAGTACTTC.

This rearrangement joins TRBV30 to TRBJ2-7; D remains unclear. Germline-derived CDR1 and CDR2 are GTSNPN and SVGIG (reference sequence). This CDR3 region has 12 residues. V gave up 6 bases and J gave up 0 bases, with 9 bases separating them. DNA of the CDR3: TGTGCCTGTACATCGGGCTCCTACGAGCAGTACTTC. Translated, it gives CACTSGSYEQYF.

In the case of this clone: This same CDR3 is encoded by further DNA sequences in the sample. This chain's CDR3 is CATSRDPGGNQPQHF. CDR3 in DNA: TGTGCCACCAGCAGAGATCCAGGGGGGAATCAGCCCCAGCATTTT. The J gene is TRBJ1-5, the V gene TRBV15, with TRBD1 matching 7 bases. CDR1 and CDR2 (germline): LNHNV, YYDKDF (reference sequence). The CDR3 runs 15 residues. J was trimmed by 4 bases and V by 0 bases; bases with no gene match: 3.

The chain is built from TRBV19 and TRBJ1-1, with unresolved D. Trimming pared 3 bases from V and 0 bases from J, leaving 11 bases between. The length of the CDR3 is 15 residues. CDR1 LNHDA and CDR2 SQIVND come from the germline V gene (reference sequence). The CDR3 is CASSIRGHLNTEAFF. As DNA, the CDR3 is TGTGCCAGTAGTATCCGTGGCCATTTGAACACTGAAGCTTTCTTT.

This chain connects TRBV4-2 to TRBJ2-3; D unresolved. Germline assignment: CDR1 LGHNA and CDR2 YNFKEQ. The CDR3 spans 15 residues. With 0 bases removed from V and 0 bases from J, the gap between germline ends came to 7 bases. The CDR3 region has the DNA TGTGCCAGCAGCCAAGACCGCACTAGCACAGATACGCAGTATTTT. It is translated as CASSQDRTSTDTQYF.

The chain joins TRBV9 to TRBJ1-2; 10 bases are a match to TRBD1. V was pared by 0 bases and J by 6 bases, with 5 bases of the junction left unmatched. CDR3 length: 15 amino acids. Germline V gene sequence: CDR1 SGDLS, CDR2 YYNGEE. The CDR3 spells CASSVGGTGANGYTF. CDR3 nucleotide sequence: TGTGCCAGCAGCGTAGGCGGGACAGGGGCGAATGGCTACACCTTC.

The gene calls are TRBV27 and TRBJ2-7; D might be TRBD1 (6 bases). CDR1 and CDR2 from the germline V gene are MNHEY and SMNVEV (reference sequence). The CDR3 contains 13 residues. Deletions cut 2 bases from V and 8 bases from J, with 13 bases between. The CDR3 DNA reads TGTGCCAGCAGTTTAGCCGACAGGACCCAGCAGTACTTC. Its translation: CASSLADRTQQYF.

This clone showed up just a few times. The chain combines TRBV5-4 with TRBJ1-1, with D tentatively TRBD1 (5 bases). This CDR3 region has 11 residues. The V end was cut by 7 bases, the J end by 5 bases, with 9 bases between. Germline CDR1 is SGHNT and CDR2 is YYREEE (reference sequence). CDR3 amino acids: CASGGGTEAFF. The CDR3 nucleotides are TGTGCCAGCGGGGGAGGGACTGAAGCTTTCTTT.

This clone has just one count. The rearrangement uses TRBV4-3 and TRBJ2-3, with TRBD2 identical over 16 bases. Germline V CDR1 and CDR2: LGHNA, YSLEER. The CDR3 runs 21 residues. Losses at the gene ends were 3 bases for V and 5 bases for J; bases not matched to a gene: 17. This CDR3 is CASSQYPPGLAGGRGVDTQYF. The CDR3 nucleotides are TGCGCCAGCAGCCAGTATCCCCCGGGACTAGCGGGGGGGCGGGGTGTAGATACGCAGTATTTT.

V and J are TRBV11-2 and TRBJ2-2, with D tentatively TRBD1 (7 bases). The CDR3 runs 19 residues. The germline CDR1 and CDR2 sequences are SGHAT and FQNNGV. Between the trimmed V and J ends, which lost 1 base and 2 bases, there was a span of 20 bases. Here the CDR3 reads CASSLVGGPTGVNTGELFF. The DNA for the CDR3 is TGTGCCAGCAGCTTAGTGGGGGGCCCTACAGGGGTCAACACCGGGGAGCTGTTTTTT.

In this sample, this clone turned up a few times. This chain's CDR3 is CASSLGGLAGSYEQYF. The CDR3 nucleotides are TGTGCCAGCAGCCTGGGGGGCCTAGCGGGAAGCTACGAGCAGTACTTC. V gene TRBV28 combines with J gene TRBJ2-7, with 9 bases lining up with TRBD2. Germline V gene lookup returns CDR1 MDHEN and CDR2 SYDVKM. Trimming removed 6 bases from V and 3 bases from J; junction bases left unmatched: 12. CDR3 size: 16 residues.

The genes are TRBV2 and TRBJ2-3; 12 positions agree with TRBD2. J was trimmed by 1 base and V by 5 bases; bases with no gene match: 4. The CDR3 is 16 residues long. In germline, CDR1 is SNHLY, CDR2 FYNNEI. In DNA form, the CDR3 reads TGTGCCAGCAGTCCCCGGACTAGCGGGGGCACAGATACGCAGTATTTT. Its protein product is CASSPRTSGGTDTQYF.

The chain links TRBV28 to TRBJ2-1; 8 nucleotides match TRBD2. The length of the CDR3 is 17 residues. Per the germline V gene, CDR1 is MDHEN and CDR2 is SYDVKM. Trimming at V came to 6 bases and at J to 2 bases, leaving 12 bases not matched to a gene. The CDR3 DNA reads TGTGCCAGCAGCCACGGGAGGGGCCGGGAGGCCTACAATGAGCAGTTCTTC. It is translated as CASSHGRGREAYNEQFF. Full variable domain (outside the CDR3, taken from reference TRBV28 and TRBJ2-1): DVKVTQSSRYLVKRTGEKVFLECVQDMDHENMFWYRQDPGLGLRLIYFSYDVKMKEKGDIPEGYSVSREKKERFSLILESASTNQTSMYLCASSHGRGREAYNEQFFGPGTRLTVL.

V and J are TRBV19 and TRBJ1-5, with D maybe TRBD1 (5 bases). Trimming pared 4 bases from V and 4 bases from J, leaving 14 bases between. The CDR3 covers 15 residues. CDR1 is LNHDA and CDR2 is SQIVND in the germline V gene (reference sequence). The CDR3 nucleotides are TGTGCCAGTAGTACCGGGGGTCTCTCAAATCAGCCCCAGCATTTT. Protein product: CASSTGGLSNQPQHF.

J is TRBJ1-5 and V is TRBV5-8, with a possible D match to TRBD1 (6 bases). Deletions cut 4 bases from V and 4 bases from J, with 15 bases between. The germline V gene has CDR1 SGHTS and CDR2 YDEGEE. There are 15 residues in the CDR3. The CDR3, as DNA: TGTGCCAGCAGCAAAGCCGACAGGCGGAATCAGCCCCAGCATTTT. It codes for CASSKADRRNQPQHF.

J is TRBJ2-1 and V is TRBV5-1; TRBD1 matches at 10 bases. The CDR3 is made up of 15 amino acids. Trimming cost V 4 bases and J 8 bases; bases outside gene matches: 9. Germline-derived CDR1 and CDR2 are SGHRS and YFSETQ. In DNA, the CDR3 is TGCGCCAGCAGCCTCCCGACAGGGGGCGACGATGAGCAGTTCTTC. It specifies CASSLPTGGDDEQFF.

V usage is TRBV7-9 and J usage is TRBJ1-1, with D perhaps matching TRBD1 (6 bases). The germline gives CDR1 SEHNR, CDR2 FQNEAQ (reference sequence). The length of the CDR3 is 14 residues. V lost 1 base and J 8 bases, leaving 14 bases between the germline ends. The CDR3 DNA sequence: TGTGCCAGCAGCTTAGAACAGGGCGCTTGGGAAGCTTTCTTT. Its translation is CASSLEQGAWEAFF.

This chain connects TRBV7-2 to TRBJ1-1, with TRBD1 matching over 7 bases. The length of the CDR3 is 14 residues. The germline V gene encodes CDR1 SGHTA and CDR2 FQGNSA. V dropped 3 bases and J dropped 4; count of bases not matched to a gene: 5. CDR3 region: CASSLGGQVTEAFF. DNA for the CDR3: TGTGCCAGCAGCTTGGGTGGACAGGTCACTGAAGCTTTCTTT.

The CDR3, as DNA: TGTGCCAGCAGTGAACAGGGCTCCTACGAGCAGTACTTC. Protein: CASSEQGSYEQYF. J is TRBJ2-7 and V is TRBV6-1; D possibly corresponds to TRBD1 (5 bases). The germline V gene encodes CDR1 MNHNS and CDR2 SASEGT. The CDR3 runs to 13 residues. V lost 2 bases and J 0 bases, leaving 5 bases between the germline ends.

This clone was observed a single time. The chain carries TRBV29-1 and TRBJ2-7; 8 bases map to TRBD1. This CDR3 has 13 residues. The germline V gene has CDR1 SQVTM and CDR2 ANQGSEA. V lost 4 bases and J lost 6; bases outside the gene matches: 8. The DNA of the CDR3 is TGCAGCGTTGTTTTCCAGGGGGCTGTCGAGCAGTACTTC. Amino acids: CSVVFQGAVEQYF.

V gene TRBV11-2 combines with J gene TRBJ2-7; 9 bases agree with TRBD1. The germline V gene encodes CDR1 SGHAT and CDR2 FQNNGV. Trimming cost V 7 bases and J 7 bases; bases outside gene matches: 14. This CDR3 comprises 15 residues. The CDR3 region has the DNA TGTGCCAGCAACCCCATGACAGGGGGAGGGCTTGAGCAGTACTTC. It is translated as CASNPMTGGGLEQYF.

The chain uses TRBV10-1 and TRBJ2-3; 12 bases line up with TRBD2. Germline values: CDR1 WNHNN, CDR2 SYGVQD (reference sequence). The CDR3 is 15 residues long. The ends lost 5 bases at V and 8 bases at J; junction bases unmatched: 8. The CDR3 region is CASSSLAGGPVTQYF. CDR3 nucleotide sequence: TGCGCCAGCAGTAGTCTAGCGGGAGGGCCTGTTACGCAGTATTTT.

The table lists this clone with a count of one. The chain combines TRBV5-4 with TRBJ1-5; D may be TRBD1 (6 bases). The V end lost 2 bases, the J end lost 4 bases, and 7 bases lay between the germline ends. The CDR3 is made up of 13 amino acids. Germline CDR1 is SGHNT and CDR2 is YYREEE (reference sequence). CDR3 sequence reads: CASSLQGNQPQHF. The CDR3, as DNA: TGTGCCAGCAGCTTACAGGGTAATCAGCCCCAGCATTTT.

The chain joins TRBV20-1 to TRBJ2-1; D not certain. CDR1 is DFQATT and CDR2 is SNEGSKA in the germline V gene (reference sequence). Trimming left V 4 bases short and J 12 bases short, with 13 bases between. CDR3 length: 11 amino acids. The CDR3 here is CSATQLLGQFF. CDR3 in DNA: TGCAGTGCTACCCAACTGCTAGGGCAGTTCTTC.

The chain joins TRBV14 to TRBJ1-2; 8 positions agree with TRBD1. This CDR3 comprises 14 residues. After removal of 4 bases from V and 3 bases from J, the junction contained 4 bases not matched to a gene. Germline V gene data show CDR1 as SGHDN and CDR2 as FVKESK. In DNA, the CDR3 is TGTGCCAGCAGCCCCGGGACAGGATACTATGGCTACACCTTC. It is translated as CASSPGTGYYGYTF. Filled out from reference TRBV14 and TRBJ1-2, the complete variable domain reads EAGVTQFPSHSVIEKGQTVTLRCDPISGHDNLYWYRRVMGKEIKFLLHFVKESKQDESGMPNNRFLAERTGGTYSTLKVQPAELEDSGVYFCASSPGTGYYGYTFGSGTRLTVV.